This TCR beta chain was recorded in a study of OX40 agonist ivuxolimab in advanced cancers. About the investigation overall: Ivuxolimab was a fully human IgG2 agonistic monoclonal antibody targeting the costimulatory receptor OX40 (CD134). Intravenous ivuxolimab was administered to patients every 2 weeks at six dose levels: 0.01, 0.1, 0.3, 1.5, 3 and 10 mg/kg. Of the approximately 50 dose-escalation patients, hepatocellular carcinoma was present in approximately 20, melanoma in approximately 15, renal cell carcinoma in 9 and head and neck cancer in 9. The dose-escalation cohort was 82.7% male with a mean age of approximately 59 years, ranging from roughly 20 to 85. Prior anti-PD-1, anti-PD-L1 or anti-CTLA-4 therapy was permitted, and approximately 40% of dose-escalation patients had received checkpoint inhibitors. Partial responses occurred in three dose-escalation patients: two with cutaneous melanoma and one with hepatocellular carcinoma. The purpose of peripheral TCRbeta sequencing was to test whether ivuxolimab changed TCR sequence diversity and led to clonal T-cell expansion. The paper reports the monotherapy dose-escalation portion (N of about 50 patients) of the phase I ivuxolimab trial. Points the paper makes about the study in general: The antigen specificity of the clonally expanded peripheral T cells was not determined. In the 0.1-3.0 mg/kg groups, partial responders had among the lowest normalized peripheral clonal expansion, particularly in CD8+ T cells. Low levels of normalized T-cell clonal expansion were also seen in some nonresponding patients. At doses from 0.1 to 3.0 mg/kg, clonal expansion was seen in both CD4+ and CD8+ blood T cells between baseline and week 6. After ivuxolimab, CD8+ T cells had more expanded clones than CD4+ T cells on average.

Concerning this clone: Its cognate antigen has yet to be identified. No quality values exist for individual bases; no much larger clone is one base distant.

Trimming removed 5 bases from V and 4 bases from J; the gene matches leave 12 bases unexplained. From the cysteine up to the phenylalanine, the CDR3 has a length of 16 residues. Solely the CDR3 DNA is kept, with 48 bases framed from the first base. The germline V gene encodes CDR1 SGHTA and CDR2 FQGTGA. Genomic DNA was isolated from the sorted cells so that the TCRbeta CDR3 region could be sequenced. The immunoSEQ Assay was used to sequence the TCRbeta CDR3 regions. TCRdb's version of the immuneACCESS table is confined to in-frame rearrangements and falls short of the full clone set. An unresolved V gene accounts for under half of the shortfall where checked; the remainder is of unknown origin. The sample yields around 85,000 clones; around 90% were counted once. The ten largest clones add up to roughly 8.9% of the sample. Patients with a history of autoimmune disease or receiving systemic immunosuppression were excluded from the trial. Peripheral blood for TCR sequencing was drawn from every dose cohort at baseline, at cycle 4 day 1 and at cycle 7 day 1. The samples were drawn from a first-in-human, open-label, multicenter phase I dose-escalation trial of ivuxolimab. The trial enrolled adults with locally advanced or metastatic head and neck squamous cell, hepatocellular, melanoma or renal cell carcinoma. Before TCR sequencing, CD4+ and CD8+ T cells were separately sorted from peripheral blood.

The TCR comes from an adult with an advanced solid tumor such as melanoma, head and neck, liver or kidney cancer. The V and J genes are TRBV7-3 and TRBJ2-3, and TRBD2 aligns with 7 junction nucleotides. Here the sequenced sample was CD4+ or CD8+ T cells sorted from blood, taken in a trial of the OX40 agonist ivuxolimab. The nucleotide sequence reads as follows: TGTGCCAGCAGCAAATCGGGCGGGGGAAGCTCAGATACGCAGTATTTT. This encodes CASSKSGGGSSDTQYF.